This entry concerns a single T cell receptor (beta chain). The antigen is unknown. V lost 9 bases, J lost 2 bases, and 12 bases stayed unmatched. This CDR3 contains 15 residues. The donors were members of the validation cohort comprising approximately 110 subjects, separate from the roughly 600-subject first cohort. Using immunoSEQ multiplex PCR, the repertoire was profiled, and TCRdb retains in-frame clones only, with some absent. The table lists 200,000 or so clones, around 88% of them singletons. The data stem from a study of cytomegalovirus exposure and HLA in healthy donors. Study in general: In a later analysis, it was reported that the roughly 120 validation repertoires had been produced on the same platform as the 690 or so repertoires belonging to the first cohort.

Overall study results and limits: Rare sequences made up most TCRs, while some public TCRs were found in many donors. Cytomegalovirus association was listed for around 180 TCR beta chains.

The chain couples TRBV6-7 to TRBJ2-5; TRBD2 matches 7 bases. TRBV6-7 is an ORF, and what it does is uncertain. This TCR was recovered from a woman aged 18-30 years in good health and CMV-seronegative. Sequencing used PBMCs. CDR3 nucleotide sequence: TGTGCCAGGGGACCCAGGTGGGGGGGTCAAGAGACCCAGTACTTC. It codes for CARGPRWGGQETQYF.